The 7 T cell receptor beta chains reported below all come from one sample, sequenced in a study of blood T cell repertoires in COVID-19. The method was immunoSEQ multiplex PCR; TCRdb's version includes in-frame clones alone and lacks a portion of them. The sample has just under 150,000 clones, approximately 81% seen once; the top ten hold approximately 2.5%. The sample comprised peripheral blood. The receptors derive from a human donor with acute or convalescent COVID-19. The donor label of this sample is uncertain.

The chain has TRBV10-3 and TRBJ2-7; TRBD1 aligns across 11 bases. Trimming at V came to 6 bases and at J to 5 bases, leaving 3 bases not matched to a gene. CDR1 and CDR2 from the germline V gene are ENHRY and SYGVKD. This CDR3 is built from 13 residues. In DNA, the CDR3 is TGTGCCATCAGAGGACAGGGGGCAGACGAGCAGTACTTC. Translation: CAIRGQGADEQYF.

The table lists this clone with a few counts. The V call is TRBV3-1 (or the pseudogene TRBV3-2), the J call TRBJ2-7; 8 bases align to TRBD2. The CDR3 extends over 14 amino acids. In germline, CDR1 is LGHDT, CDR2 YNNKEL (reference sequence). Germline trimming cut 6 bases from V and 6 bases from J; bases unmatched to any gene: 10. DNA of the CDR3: TGTGCCAGCAGACGTAGCGGGGAGCCAGGCGAGCAGTACTTC. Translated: CASRRSGEPGEQYF.

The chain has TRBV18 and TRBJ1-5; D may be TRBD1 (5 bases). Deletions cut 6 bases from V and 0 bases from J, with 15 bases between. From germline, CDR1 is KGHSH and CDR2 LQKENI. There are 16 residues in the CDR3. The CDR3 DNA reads TGTGCCAGCTCGCGGGGAGCGACAGATAGCAATCAGCCCCAGCATTTT. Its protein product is CASSRGATDSNQPQHF.

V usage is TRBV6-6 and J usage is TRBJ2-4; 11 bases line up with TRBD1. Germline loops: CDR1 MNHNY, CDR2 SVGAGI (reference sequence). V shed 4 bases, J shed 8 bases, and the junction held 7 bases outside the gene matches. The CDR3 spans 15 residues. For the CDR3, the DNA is TGTGCCAGCAGTTCCCCGGACAGGGGGCGGTACATTCAGTACTTC. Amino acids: CASSSPDRGRYIQYF.

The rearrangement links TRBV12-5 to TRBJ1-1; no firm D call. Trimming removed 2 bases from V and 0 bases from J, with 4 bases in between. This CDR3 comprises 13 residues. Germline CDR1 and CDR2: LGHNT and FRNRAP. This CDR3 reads CASGLFMNTEAFF. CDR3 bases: TGTGCTAGTGGTTTGTTTATGAACACTGAAGCTTTCTTT.

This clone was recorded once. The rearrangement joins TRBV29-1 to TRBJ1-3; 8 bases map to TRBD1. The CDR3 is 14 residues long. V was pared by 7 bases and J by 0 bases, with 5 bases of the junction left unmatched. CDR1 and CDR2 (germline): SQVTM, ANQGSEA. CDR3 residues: CSAMTGDSGNTIYF. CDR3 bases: TGCAGCGCCATGACAGGGGACTCTGGAAACACCATATATTTT.

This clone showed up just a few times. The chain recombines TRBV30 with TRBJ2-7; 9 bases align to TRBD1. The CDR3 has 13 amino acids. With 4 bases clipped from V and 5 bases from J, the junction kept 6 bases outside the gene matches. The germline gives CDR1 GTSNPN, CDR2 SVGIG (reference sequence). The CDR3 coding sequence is TGTGCCTGGACGGACAGGGGTTCCCACGAGCAGTACTTC. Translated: CAWTDRGSHEQYF.